This T cell receptor beta chain was recovered during a study of molecular identifiers for immune sequencing clone quantification. Preparation methods for the bulk TCR libraries were those previously described, with listed TCR primers. TCRdb ran MiXCR on the PCR reads and lists one entry per CDR3 protein. The data hold under 600,000 distinct CDR3 sequences, with roughly a fifth observed a single time. There are 16 residues in the CDR3. CDR1 is SEHNR, CDR2 FQNEAQ, per germline (reference sequence). The V end was cut by 4 bases, the J end by 3 bases, with 15 bases between. This TCR came from a human donor in good health. Some libraries in this study had Jurkat cell RNA spiked in. The V call is TRBV7-9, the J call TRBJ2-2; D perhaps matches TRBD2 (6 bases). Sequenced: naive CD8+ T cells from blood, with Jurkat cell RNA spiked in. Subset described: FACS-sorted CD8+CD4-CCR7+CD45RA+ naive T cells. The CDR3 DNA reads TGTGCCAGCAGCTCTCTCTGGAGGGCAGACACCGGGGAGCTGTTTTTT. This gives the protein CASSSLWRADTGELFF. Full variable domain (missing parts from reference TRBV7-9 and TRBJ2-2): DTGVSQNPRHKITKRGQNVTFRCDPISEHNRLYWYRQTLGQGPEFLTYFQNEAQLEKSRLLSDRFSAERPKGSFSTLEIQRTEQGDSAMYLCASSSLWRADTGELFFGEGSRLTVL.